This section outlines one T cell receptor (beta chain) sequence together with its context. This CDR3 is 13 amino acids long. Germline V gene data show CDR1 as KGHSH and CDR2 as LQKENI. V was pared by 2 bases and J by 3 bases, with 7 bases between. This record comes from a study of human T cells and chemical hapten exposure. Time point described: pre-sensitization, week 0. Treatment: therapeutic diphenylcyclopropenone sensitization with weekly scalp DPC. TCRdb redid the calling of the RACE reads with MiXCR, one entry per CDR3 protein. The repertoire holds around 95,000 distinct CDR3 sequences, with 10% to 13% as singletons.

The input for sequencing was whole blood, taken in connection with sensitization to the hapten diphenylcyclopropenone (DPC). The receptor was isolated from a woman aged 55 to 70 with alopecia areata. Some clones in this sample may be carry-over from other donors' samples. This chain connects TRBV18 to TRBJ1-1; no reliable D call. DNA for the CDR3: TGTGCCAGCTCACCAACAAGTTACACTGAAGCTTTCTTT. Amino acids: CASSPTSYTEAFF.